Listed below are T cell receptor beta chains from one sample, sequenced in a study of PD-1 blockade in classical Hodgkin lymphoma. Here immunoSEQ multiplex PCR was the method, and the copy in TCRdb shows in-frame clones only, minus some. Here the sample spans 4,500 to 5,500 clones, 60% to 70% being singletons. The sequences come from peripheral blood mononuclear cells (PBMCs), collected before the second cycle of nivolumab. These TCRs come from a human donor with classical Hodgkin lymphoma. CDR3s include the opening cysteine and the closing phenylalanine or tryptophan. The order of the fields is J gene, D gene, clone size, V gene, CDR3 DNA, CDR3 protein. D genes are given only for firm matches. The size entry is marked missing in some rows and otherwise reads once, few, many or a size class.

j_call: TRBJ2-7; d_call: TRBD2; clone_size: once; v_call: TRBV5-1; cdr3_nt: TGCGCCAGCAGCTTGGTGGTACTAGCGGGAGGGGCCCTTTCGGACGAGCAGTACTTC; cdr3_aa: CASSLVVLAGGALSDEQYF
j_call: TRBJ2-2; d_call: TRBD2; clone_size: NA; v_call: TRBV13; cdr3_nt: TGTGCCAGCAGCTCAGACTACCTTACTAGCGGGAGGGTAGGAAAGAACACCGGGGAGCTGTTTTTT; cdr3_aa: CASSSDYLTSGRVGKNTGELFF
j_call: TRBJ1-4; d_call: TRBD1; clone_size: few; v_call: TRBV7-9; cdr3_nt: TGTGCCAGCAGCCCGGACAGGTTCACCGCAACTAATGAAAAACTGTTTTTT; cdr3_aa: CASSPDRFTATNEKLFF
j_call: TRBJ2-2; d_call: NA; clone_size: NA; v_call: TRBV27; cdr3_nt: TGTGCCAGCAGTTTTCCGGGGGCAGGGACCGGGGAGCTGTTTTTT; cdr3_aa: CASSFPGAGTGELFF
j_call: TRBJ2-3; d_call: NA; clone_size: NA; v_call: TRBV7-9; cdr3_nt: TGTGCCAGCAGCCAGGGCCACCGAGATACGCAGTATTTT; cdr3_aa: CASSQGHRDTQYF
j_call: TRBJ1-1; d_call: NA; clone_size: NA; v_call: TRBV7-9; cdr3_nt: TGTGCCAGCAGCTTAGCAGGGAACACTGAAGCTTTCTTT; cdr3_aa: CASSLAGNTEAFF
j_call: TRBJ2-1; d_call: NA; clone_size: NA; v_call: TRBV6-1; cdr3_nt: TGTGCCAGTAAGCCCTCGGGTGGGTACAATGAGCAGTTCTTC; cdr3_aa: CASKPSGGYNEQFF
j_call: TRBJ1-1; d_call: NA; clone_size: NA; v_call: TRBV28; cdr3_nt: TGTGCCAGCAGTCTTACAGGGTTTGGTACTGAAGCTTTCTTT; cdr3_aa: CASSLTGFGTEAFF
j_call: TRBJ2-6; d_call: NA; clone_size: NA; v_call: TRBV7-3; cdr3_nt: TGTGCCAGCAGCCCCGAGGCATCTGGGGCCAACGTCCTGACTTTC; cdr3_aa: CASSPEASGANVLTF
j_call: TRBJ1-6; d_call: NA; clone_size: NA; v_call: TRBV2; cdr3_nt: TGTGCCAGCAGTGGGGAAGTGGACTCACCCCTCCACTTT; cdr3_aa: CASSGEVDSPLHF
j_call: TRBJ2-6; d_call: NA; clone_size: NA; v_call: TRBV5-7; cdr3_nt: TGTGCCAGCTGTGTTTATTGCGTACAAAGTCGGGCCAACGTCCTGACTTTC; cdr3_aa: CASCVYCVQSRANVLTF
j_call: TRBJ1-1; d_call: NA; clone_size: medium-sized; v_call: TRBV7-9; cdr3_nt: TGTGCCAGCAGCCCCGCGGCTAACACTGAAGCTTTCTTT; cdr3_aa: CASSPAANTEAFF
j_call: TRBJ1-5; d_call: NA; clone_size: NA; v_call: TRBV6-1; cdr3_nt: TGTGCCAGCAGTGTAGGCAGCAATCAGCCCCAGCATTTT; cdr3_aa: CASSVGSNQPQHF
j_call: TRBJ2-1; d_call: TRBD2; clone_size: NA; v_call: TRBV7-2; cdr3_nt: TGTGCCAGCAGCACGGGACTAGCGGGGTACAATGAGCAGTTCTTC; cdr3_aa: CASSTGLAGYNEQFF
j_call: TRBJ2-6; d_call: NA; clone_size: NA; v_call: TRBV6-5; cdr3_nt: TGTGCCAGCAGTTCTGGGCGGGTCGCCGGGGCCAACGTCCTGACTTTC; cdr3_aa: CASSSGRVAGANVLTF
j_call: TRBJ1-5; d_call: TRBD1; clone_size: large; v_call: TRBV7-2; cdr3_nt: TGTGCCAGCAGCCCCGGACAGGGTTCGTATAGCAATCAGCCCCAGCATTTT; cdr3_aa: CASSPGQGSYSNQPQHF
j_call: TRBJ1-5; d_call: NA; clone_size: few; v_call: TRBV28; cdr3_nt: TGTGCCAGCAGTTTAATTGGGGGCAGATGGGACAATCAGCCCCAGCATTTT; cdr3_aa: CASSLIGGRWDNQPQHF
j_call: TRBJ2-7; d_call: TRBD1; clone_size: NA; v_call: TRBV28; cdr3_nt: TGTGCCAGCAGTGCCGGGACAGGGCTCTACGAGCAGTACTTC; cdr3_aa: CASSAGTGLYEQYF
j_call: TRBJ2-3; d_call: NA; clone_size: few; v_call: TRBV6-1; cdr3_nt: TGTGCCAGCAGTGACTGGGGGGCGGGAGATACGCAGTATTTT; cdr3_aa: CASSDWGAGDTQYF
j_call: TRBJ2-2; d_call: TRBD2; clone_size: few; v_call: TRBV27; cdr3_nt: TGTGCCAGCAGTTTTATGGCGGGAGGTTTAGAAGGAACCGGGGAGCTGTTTTTT; cdr3_aa: CASSFMAGGLEGTGELFF
j_call: TRBJ1-4; d_call: NA; clone_size: few; v_call: TRBV28; cdr3_nt: TGTGCCAGCAGCCCCCCTTGGGGGCTAGGGGAAAAACTGTTTTTT; cdr3_aa: CASSPPWGLGEKLFF
j_call: TRBJ2-5; d_call: NA; clone_size: NA; v_call: TRBV2; cdr3_nt: TGTGCCAGCAGAGCAGGTACCCGACAAGAGACCCAGTACTTC; cdr3_aa: CASRAGTRQETQYF
j_call: TRBJ2-7; d_call: TRBD1; clone_size: NA; v_call: TRBV5-6; cdr3_nt: TGTGCCAGCAGCTTTAAGGACAGGGTGAACGAGCAGTACTTC; cdr3_aa: CASSFKDRVNEQYF
j_call: TRBJ1-1; d_call: NA; clone_size: few; v_call: TRBV19; cdr3_nt: TGTGCCAGTAGTCCCCTAGAGGCAGGGGCGTTTGGGGCTGAAGCTTTCTTT; cdr3_aa: CASSPLEAGAFGAEAFF
j_call: TRBJ2-3; d_call: NA; clone_size: few; v_call: TRBV7-9; cdr3_nt: TGTGCCAGCGAGGGAGCTAGCACAGATACGCAGTATTTT; cdr3_aa: CASEGASTDTQYF
j_call: TRBJ1-5; d_call: TRBD1; clone_size: NA; v_call: TRBV4-2; cdr3_nt: TGTGCCAGCAGCTACGACAGGGGGCCCGGACCCCAGCATTTT; cdr3_aa: CASSYDRGPGPQHF
j_call: TRBJ2-2; d_call: TRBD1; clone_size: NA; v_call: TRBV7-6; cdr3_nt: TGTGCCAGCAGCCAACTGACAGGGGCCAACACCGGGGAGCTGTTTTTT; cdr3_aa: CASSQLTGANTGELFF
j_call: TRBJ1-2; d_call: TRBD1; clone_size: NA; v_call: TRBV2; cdr3_nt: TGTGCCAGCAGTGAATGGGGACAGGACGATGGCTACACCTTC; cdr3_aa: CASSEWGQDDGYTF
j_call: TRBJ2-7; d_call: NA; clone_size: few; v_call: TRBV2; cdr3_nt: TGTGCCAGCGAGGGGTTAGAGCAGTACTTC; cdr3_aa: CASEGLEQYF
j_call: TRBJ2-2; d_call: TRBD2; clone_size: medium-sized; v_call: TRBV5-1; cdr3_nt: TGCGCCAGCAGCCGTCGGGGGGAAACCGGGGAGCTGTTTTTT; cdr3_aa: CASSRRGETGELFF
j_call: TRBJ2-7; d_call: TRBD1; clone_size: NA; v_call: TRBV6-6; cdr3_nt: TGTGCCAGCAGTGACAGGGGCCGCTCCTACGAGCAGTACTTC; cdr3_aa: CASSDRGRSYEQYF
j_call: TRBJ2-1; d_call: TRBD2; clone_size: NA; v_call: TRBV11-2; cdr3_nt: TGTGCCAGCAGCTTAAATCGGGGGGGCTGGTTCTTC; cdr3_aa: CASSLNRGGWFF
j_call: TRBJ2-3; d_call: NA; clone_size: NA; v_call: TRBV20-1; cdr3_nt: TGCAGTGCTGACCGGGGAGATACGCAGTATTTT; cdr3_aa: CSADRGDTQYF
j_call: TRBJ2-3; d_call: TRBD2; clone_size: NA; v_call: TRBV27; cdr3_nt: TGTGCCACCAATATGCTGGGGGGAGGGCCAGATACGCAGTATTTT; cdr3_aa: CATNMLGGGPDTQYF
j_call: TRBJ2-1; d_call: NA; clone_size: NA; v_call: TRBV9; cdr3_nt: TGTGCCAGCAGCGTAGGGAAACAGCTTAGCTCCTACAATGAGCAGTTCTTC; cdr3_aa: CASSVGKQLSSYNEQFF
j_call: TRBJ2-1; d_call: TRBD2; clone_size: NA; v_call: TRBV7-8; cdr3_nt: TGTGCCAGCAGCTTAGCCTGGGGCGGGAGGAAGATTGAGCAGTTCTTC; cdr3_aa: CASSLAWGGRKIEQFF
j_call: TRBJ2-7; d_call: NA; clone_size: NA; v_call: TRBV6-1; cdr3_nt: TGTGCCAGCAGTGAGCCGGGACACCCCTCGGGTTACGAGCAGTACTTC; cdr3_aa: CASSEPGHPSGYEQYF
j_call: TRBJ1-6; d_call: NA; clone_size: NA; v_call: TRBV5-6; cdr3_nt: TGTGCCAGCAGCCTGGGGGGAGGGCAGCGTTCACCCCTCCACTTT; cdr3_aa: CASSLGGGQRSPLHF
j_call: TRBJ2-2; d_call: NA; clone_size: NA; v_call: TRBV5-8; cdr3_nt: TGTGCCAGCAGCCAGGACAGGGGCGGGGGGACCGCCGGGGAGCTGTTTTTT; cdr3_aa: CASSQDRGGGTAGELFF
j_call: TRBJ2-1; d_call: NA; clone_size: few; v_call: TRBV11-1; cdr3_nt: TGTGCCAGCAGCTCGGATTTCGACAGTAACAATGAGCAGTTCTTC; cdr3_aa: CASSSDFDSNNEQFF
j_call: TRBJ1-1; d_call: NA; clone_size: NA; v_call: TRBV6-5; cdr3_nt: TGTGCCAGCAGAATCCAGGGGTCTCGAACTGAAGCTTTCTTT; cdr3_aa: CASRIQGSRTEAFF
j_call: TRBJ2-7; d_call: NA; clone_size: medium-sized; v_call: TRBV19; cdr3_nt: TGTGCCAGTAGTATGGTGGTAAGCTCCTACGAGCAGTACTTC; cdr3_aa: CASSMVVSSYEQYF
j_call: TRBJ2-7; d_call: NA; clone_size: NA; v_call: TRBV7-2; cdr3_nt: TGTGCCAGCAGCCTAGAGGGCAGCTCCTACGAGCAGTACTTC; cdr3_aa: CASSLEGSSYEQYF
j_call: TRBJ1-4; d_call: NA; clone_size: NA; v_call: TRBV6-1; cdr3_nt: TGTGCCAGCAGCCGAGACGGCAACCTACGGGAAAAACTGTTTTTT; cdr3_aa: CASSRDGNLREKLFF